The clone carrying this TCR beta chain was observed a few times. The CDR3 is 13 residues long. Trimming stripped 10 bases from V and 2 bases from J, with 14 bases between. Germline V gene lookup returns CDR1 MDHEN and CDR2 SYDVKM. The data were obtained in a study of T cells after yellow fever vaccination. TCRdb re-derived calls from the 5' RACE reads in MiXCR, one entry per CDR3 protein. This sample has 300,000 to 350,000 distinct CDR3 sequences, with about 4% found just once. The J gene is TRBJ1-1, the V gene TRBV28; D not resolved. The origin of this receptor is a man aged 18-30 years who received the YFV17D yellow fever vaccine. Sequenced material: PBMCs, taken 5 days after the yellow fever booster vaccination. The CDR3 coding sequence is TGTGCCACCACCTCCGGGAGCAACACTGAAGCTTTCTTT. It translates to CATTSGSNTEAFF.